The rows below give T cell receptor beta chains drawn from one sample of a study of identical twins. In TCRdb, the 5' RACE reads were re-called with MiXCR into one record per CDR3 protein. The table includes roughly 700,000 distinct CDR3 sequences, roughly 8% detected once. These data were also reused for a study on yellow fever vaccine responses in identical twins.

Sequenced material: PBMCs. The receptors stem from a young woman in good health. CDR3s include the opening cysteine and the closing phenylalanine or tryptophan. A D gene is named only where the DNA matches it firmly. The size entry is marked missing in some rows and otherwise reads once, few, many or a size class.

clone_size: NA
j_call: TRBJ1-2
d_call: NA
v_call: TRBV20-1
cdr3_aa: CSAREGAGNYGYTF
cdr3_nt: TGCAGTGCTAGAGAGGGGGCGGGTAACTATGGCTACACCTTC

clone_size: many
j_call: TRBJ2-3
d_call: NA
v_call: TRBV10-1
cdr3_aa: CASKQGGDSDTQYF
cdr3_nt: TGCGCCAGCAAGCAGGGGGGCGATTCAGATACGCAGTATTTT

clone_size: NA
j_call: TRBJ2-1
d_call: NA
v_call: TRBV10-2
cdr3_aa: CASARGRDNSYNEQFF
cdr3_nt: TGCGCCAGCGCTAGGGGGAGGGACAACTCCTACAATGAGCAGTTCTTC

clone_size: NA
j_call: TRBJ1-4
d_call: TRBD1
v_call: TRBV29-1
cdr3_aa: CSVLRQGMDEKLFF
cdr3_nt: TGCAGCGTTCTCCGACAGGGGATGGATGAAAAACTGTTTTTT

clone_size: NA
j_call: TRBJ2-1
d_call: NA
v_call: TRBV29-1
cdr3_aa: CSVDVGRDEQFF
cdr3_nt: TGCAGCGTTGATGTGGGAAGGGATGAGCAGTTCTTC

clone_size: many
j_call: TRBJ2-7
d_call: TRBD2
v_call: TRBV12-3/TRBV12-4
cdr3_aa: CASSLSLADYEQYF
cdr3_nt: TGTGCCAGCAGTTTAAGTCTAGCGGACTACGAGCAGTACTTC

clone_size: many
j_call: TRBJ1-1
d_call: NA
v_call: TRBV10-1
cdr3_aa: CASSEVDGTEAFF
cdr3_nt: TGCGCCAGCAGTGAGGTGGACGGCACTGAAGCTTTCTTT

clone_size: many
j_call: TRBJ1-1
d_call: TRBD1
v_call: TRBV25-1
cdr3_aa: CASRPRTGGGAEAFF
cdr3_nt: TGTGCCAGCAGGCCTAGGACAGGGGGCGGCGCTGAAGCTTTCTTT

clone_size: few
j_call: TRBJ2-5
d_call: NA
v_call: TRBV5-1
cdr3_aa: CASSLDTGPQETQYF
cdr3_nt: TGCGCCAGCAGCTTGGATACCGGGCCACAAGAGACCCAGTACTTC

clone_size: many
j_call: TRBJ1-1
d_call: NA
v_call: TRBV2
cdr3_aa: CASSEASDANTEAFF
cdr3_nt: TGTGCCAGCAGTGAAGCTAGCGACGCGAACACTGAAGCTTTCTTT

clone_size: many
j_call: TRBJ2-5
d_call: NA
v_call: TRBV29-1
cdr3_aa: CSVRPGDETQYF
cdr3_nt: TGCAGCGTTAGGCCAGGGGACGAGACCCAGTACTTC

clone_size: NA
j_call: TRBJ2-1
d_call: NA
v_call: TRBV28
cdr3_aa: CASSFGSYEQFF
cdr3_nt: TGTGCCAGCAGCTTCGGCAGTTATGAGCAGTTCTTC

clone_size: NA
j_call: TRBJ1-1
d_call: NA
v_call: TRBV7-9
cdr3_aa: CASSPSGLLAEAFF
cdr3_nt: TGTGCCAGCAGCCCATCAGGGCTGCTGGCTGAAGCTTTCTTT

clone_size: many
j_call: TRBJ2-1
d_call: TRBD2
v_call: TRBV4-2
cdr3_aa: CASSQDGTSGYNEQFF
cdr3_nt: TGTGCCAGCAGCCAAGACGGGACTAGCGGGTACAATGAGCAGTTCTTC

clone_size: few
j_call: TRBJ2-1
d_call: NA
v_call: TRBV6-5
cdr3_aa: CASSYKGTDNEQFF
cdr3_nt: TGTGCCAGCAGTTATAAAGGGACGGACAATGAGCAGTTCTTC

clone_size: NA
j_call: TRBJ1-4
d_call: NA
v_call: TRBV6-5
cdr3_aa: CASSYASNEKLFF
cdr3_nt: TGTGCCAGCAGTTACGCTAGTAATGAAAAACTGTTTTTT

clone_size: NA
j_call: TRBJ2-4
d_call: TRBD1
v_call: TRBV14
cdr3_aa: CASRQTGRQNIQYF
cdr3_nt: TGTGCCAGCAGACAGACAGGGCGGCAAAACATTCAGTACTTC

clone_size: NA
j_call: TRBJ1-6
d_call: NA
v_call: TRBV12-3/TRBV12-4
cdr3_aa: CASSLEGIPATLHF
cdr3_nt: TGTGCCAGCAGTTTGGAAGGGATCCCCGCCACCCTCCACTTT

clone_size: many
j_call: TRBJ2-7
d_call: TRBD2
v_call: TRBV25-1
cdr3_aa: CASSDDLAESYEQYF
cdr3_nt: TGTGCCAGCAGTGATGACCTAGCGGAAAGCTACGAGCAGTACTTC

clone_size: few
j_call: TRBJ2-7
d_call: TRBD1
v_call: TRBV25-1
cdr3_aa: CASTRQGAAAYEQYF
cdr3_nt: TGTGCCAGCACGAGACAGGGGGCAGCCGCCTACGAGCAGTACTTC

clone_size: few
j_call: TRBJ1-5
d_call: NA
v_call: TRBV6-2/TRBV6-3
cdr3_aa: CASSYSPHRSNQPQHF
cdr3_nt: TGTGCCAGCAGTTACTCGCCCCACAGAAGCAATCAGCCCCAGCATTTT

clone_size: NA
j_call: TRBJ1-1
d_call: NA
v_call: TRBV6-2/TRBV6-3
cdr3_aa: CASSYSLVTEAFF
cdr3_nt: TGTGCCAGCAGTTACTCGTTAGTCACTGAAGCTTTCTTT

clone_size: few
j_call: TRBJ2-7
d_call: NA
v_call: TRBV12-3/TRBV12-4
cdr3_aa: CASPRPYEQYF
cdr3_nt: TGTGCCAGCCCTCGGCCCTACGAGCAGTACTTC

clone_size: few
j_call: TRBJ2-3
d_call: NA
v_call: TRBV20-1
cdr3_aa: CSARVSSDSFTDTQYF
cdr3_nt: TGCAGTGCTAGAGTTTCCTCGGACAGCTTCACAGATACGCAGTATTTT